Detailed here is one T cell receptor (beta chain). Its cognate antigen is unknown. This specimen comes from a study of T-cell reconstitution after alpha-beta-depleted transplantation in children. Trimming took 4 bases from V and 5 from J, leaving 3 bases between them. Germline-derived CDR1 and CDR2 are DFQATT and SNEGSKA (reference sequence). CDR3 length: 10 amino acids. Study-level findings and limits: About two months after transplant, alpha-beta T cells reportedly came from several hundred expanded graft clones. Once a year had passed after transplant, T-cell counts and diversity came mostly from newly produced T cells. After transplant, high TCRbeta diversity at day 60 in some patients arose from surviving recipient T cells and thymic progenitors.

TCRbeta library preparation incorporated unique molecular identifiers. TCRdb reanalysed the PCR reads using MiXCR and keeps one entry per CDR3 protein. The table includes 200,000 to 300,000 distinct CDR3 sequences, about 24% detected once. This clonotype was sampled from a female patient aged 2-15 years who had a stem cell transplant for congenital amegakaryocytic thrombocytopenia, so the T cells may come from the graft donor. Sequencing used PBMCs, mostly from graft donor cells, obtained 360 days after TCRalphabeta/CD19-depleted stem cell transplant. The chain links TRBV20-1 to TRBJ2-1; D gene uncertain. CDR3 loop: CSAKNNEQFF. CDR3 DNA: TGCAGTGCTAAAAACAATGAGCAGTTCTTC.